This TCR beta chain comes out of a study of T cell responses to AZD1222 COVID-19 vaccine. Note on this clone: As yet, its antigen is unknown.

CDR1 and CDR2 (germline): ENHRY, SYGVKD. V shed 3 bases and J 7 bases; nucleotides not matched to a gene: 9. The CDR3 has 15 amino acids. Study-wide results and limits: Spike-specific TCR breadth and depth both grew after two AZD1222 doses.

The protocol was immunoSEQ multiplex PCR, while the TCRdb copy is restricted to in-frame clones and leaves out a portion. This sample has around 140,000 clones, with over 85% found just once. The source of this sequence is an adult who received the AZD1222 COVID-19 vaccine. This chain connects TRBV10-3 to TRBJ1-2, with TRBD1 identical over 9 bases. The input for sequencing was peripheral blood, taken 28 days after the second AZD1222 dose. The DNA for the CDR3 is TGTGCCATCAGTGACCGGGACAGGGCCAAGGGTGGCTACACCTTC. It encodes CAISDRDRAKGGYTF.